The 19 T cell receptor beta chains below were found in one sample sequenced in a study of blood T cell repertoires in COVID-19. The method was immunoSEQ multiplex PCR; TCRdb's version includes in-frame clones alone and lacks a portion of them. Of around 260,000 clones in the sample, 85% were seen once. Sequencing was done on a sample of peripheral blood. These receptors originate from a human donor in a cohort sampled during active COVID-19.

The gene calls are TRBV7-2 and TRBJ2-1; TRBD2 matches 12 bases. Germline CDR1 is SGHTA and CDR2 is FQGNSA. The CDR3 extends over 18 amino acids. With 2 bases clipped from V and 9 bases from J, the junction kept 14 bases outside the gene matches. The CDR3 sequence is CASSLQTGLAGRGGEQFF. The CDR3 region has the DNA TGTGCCAGCAGCTTACAGACCGGACTAGCGGGAAGAGGAGGTGAGCAGTTCTTC.

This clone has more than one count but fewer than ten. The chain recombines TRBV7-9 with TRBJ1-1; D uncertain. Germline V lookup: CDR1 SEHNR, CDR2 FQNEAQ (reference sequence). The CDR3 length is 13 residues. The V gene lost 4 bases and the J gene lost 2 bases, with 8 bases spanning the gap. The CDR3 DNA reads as TGTGCCAGCAGCTACACCTCTAACACTGAAGCTTTCTTT. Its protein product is CASSYTSNTEAFF.

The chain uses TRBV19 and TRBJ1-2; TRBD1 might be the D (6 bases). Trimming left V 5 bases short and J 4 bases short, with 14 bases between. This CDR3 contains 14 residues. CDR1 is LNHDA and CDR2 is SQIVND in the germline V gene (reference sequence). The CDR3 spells CASSYQTGPYGYTF. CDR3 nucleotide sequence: TGTGCCAGTAGTTATCAGACAGGACCCTATGGCTACACCTTC.

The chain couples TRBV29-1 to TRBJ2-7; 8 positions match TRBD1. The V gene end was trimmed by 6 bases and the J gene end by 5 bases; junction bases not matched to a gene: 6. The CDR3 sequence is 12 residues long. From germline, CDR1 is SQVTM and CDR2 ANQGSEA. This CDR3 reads CSVGTGNDEQYF. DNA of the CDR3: TGCAGCGTGGGGACAGGTAACGACGAGCAGTACTTC.

The CDR3 here is CATSNQGFPGYTF. The CDR3 coding sequence is TGTGCCACCTCGAACCAGGGATTCCCTGGCTACACCTTC. The chain employs TRBV19 and TRBJ1-2; D may be TRBD1 (5 bases). The ends were cut back, 10 bases at V and 7 bases at J, with 19 bases in the middle. Germline V gives CDR1 LNHDA, CDR2 SQIVND (reference sequence). The CDR3 spans 13 residues.

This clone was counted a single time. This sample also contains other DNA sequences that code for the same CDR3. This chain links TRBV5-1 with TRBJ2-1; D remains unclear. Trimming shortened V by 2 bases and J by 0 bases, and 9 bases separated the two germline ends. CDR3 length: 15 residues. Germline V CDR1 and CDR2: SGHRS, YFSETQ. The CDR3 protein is CASSFTGSSYNEQFF. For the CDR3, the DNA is TGCGCCAGCAGCTTCACTGGTAGCTCCTACAATGAGCAGTTCTTC.

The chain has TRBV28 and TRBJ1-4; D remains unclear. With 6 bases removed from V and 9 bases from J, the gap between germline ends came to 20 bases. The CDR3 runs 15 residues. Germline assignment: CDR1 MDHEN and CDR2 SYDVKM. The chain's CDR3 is CASSAQEGRAKKLFF. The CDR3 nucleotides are TGTGCCAGCAGCGCCCAAGAAGGGAGGGCAAAAAAACTGTTTTTT.

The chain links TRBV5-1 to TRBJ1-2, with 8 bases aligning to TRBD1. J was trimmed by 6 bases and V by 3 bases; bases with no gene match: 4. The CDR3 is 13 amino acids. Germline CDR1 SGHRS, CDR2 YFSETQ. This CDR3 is CASSWGTGDGYTF. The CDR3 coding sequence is TGCGCCAGCAGCTGGGGGACAGGAGATGGCTACACCTTC.

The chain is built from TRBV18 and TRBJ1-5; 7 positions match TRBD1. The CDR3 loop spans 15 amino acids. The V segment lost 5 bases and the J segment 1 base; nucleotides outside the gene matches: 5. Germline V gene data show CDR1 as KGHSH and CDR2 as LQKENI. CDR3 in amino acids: CASSAGGTSNQPQHF. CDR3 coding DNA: TGTGCCAGCTCAGCAGGGGGTACGAGCAATCAGCCCCAGCATTTT.

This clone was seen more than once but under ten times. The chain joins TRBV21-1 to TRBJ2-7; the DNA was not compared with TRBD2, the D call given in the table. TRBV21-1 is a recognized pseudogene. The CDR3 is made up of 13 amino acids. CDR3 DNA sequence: TGTGCCAGCAGGGGGGGGCACTCCTACGAGCAGTACTTC. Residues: CASRGGHSYEQYF.

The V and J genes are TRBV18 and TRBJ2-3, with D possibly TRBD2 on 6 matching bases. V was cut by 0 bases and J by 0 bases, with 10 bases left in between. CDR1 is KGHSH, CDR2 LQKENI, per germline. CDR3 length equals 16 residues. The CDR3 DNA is TGTGCCAGCTCACCACCGGGACTGACAAGCACAGATACGCAGTATTTT. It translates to CASSPPGLTSTDTQYF.

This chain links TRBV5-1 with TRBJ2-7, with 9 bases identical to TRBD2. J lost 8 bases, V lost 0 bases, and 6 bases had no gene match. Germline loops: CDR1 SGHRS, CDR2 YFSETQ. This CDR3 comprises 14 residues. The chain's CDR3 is CASSLGASGNQQYF. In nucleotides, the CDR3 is TGCGCCAGCAGCTTGGGTGCTAGCGGGAATCAGCAGTACTTC.

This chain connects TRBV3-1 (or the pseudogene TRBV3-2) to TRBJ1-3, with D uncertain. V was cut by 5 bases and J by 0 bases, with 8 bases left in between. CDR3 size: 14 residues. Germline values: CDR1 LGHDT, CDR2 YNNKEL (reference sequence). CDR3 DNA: TGTGCCAGCAGCTCCCTACTCTCTGGAAACACCATATATTTT. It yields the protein CASSSLLSGNTIYF.

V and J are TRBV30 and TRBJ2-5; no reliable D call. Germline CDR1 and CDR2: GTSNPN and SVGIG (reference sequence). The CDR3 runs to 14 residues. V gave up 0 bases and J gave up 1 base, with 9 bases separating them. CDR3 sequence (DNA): TGTGCCTGGAGTGTAACAACACCCCAAGAGACCCAGTACTTC. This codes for CAWSVTTPQETQYF.

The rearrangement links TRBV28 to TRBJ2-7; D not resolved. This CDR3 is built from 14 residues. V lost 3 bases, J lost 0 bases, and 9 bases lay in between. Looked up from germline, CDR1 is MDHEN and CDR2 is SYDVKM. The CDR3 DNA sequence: TGTGCCAGCAGTTTTTTGGGCAGCTCCTACGAGCAGTACTTC. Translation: CASSFLGSSYEQYF.

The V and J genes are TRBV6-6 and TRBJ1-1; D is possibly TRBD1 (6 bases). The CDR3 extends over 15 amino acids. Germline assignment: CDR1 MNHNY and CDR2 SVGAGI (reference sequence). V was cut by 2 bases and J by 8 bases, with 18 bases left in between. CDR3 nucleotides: TGTGCCAGCAGTTACCGGACAGCCACACGCCTAGAAGCTTTCTTT. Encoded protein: CASSYRTATRLEAFF.

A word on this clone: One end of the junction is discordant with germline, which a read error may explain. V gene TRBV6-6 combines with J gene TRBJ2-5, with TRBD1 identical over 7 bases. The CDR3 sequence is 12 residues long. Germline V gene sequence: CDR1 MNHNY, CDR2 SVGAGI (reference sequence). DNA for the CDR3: TGTGCCAGCAGTTCACCGGGACAGCAAAGCGACTTC. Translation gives CASSSPGQQSDF.

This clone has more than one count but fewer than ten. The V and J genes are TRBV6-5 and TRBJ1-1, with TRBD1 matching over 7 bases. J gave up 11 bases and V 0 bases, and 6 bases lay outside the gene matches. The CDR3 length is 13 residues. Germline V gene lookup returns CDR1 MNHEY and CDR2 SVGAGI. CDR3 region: CASSYSRQGEAFF. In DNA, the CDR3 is TGTGCCAGCAGTTACTCCAGGCAGGGGGAGGCTTTCTTT.

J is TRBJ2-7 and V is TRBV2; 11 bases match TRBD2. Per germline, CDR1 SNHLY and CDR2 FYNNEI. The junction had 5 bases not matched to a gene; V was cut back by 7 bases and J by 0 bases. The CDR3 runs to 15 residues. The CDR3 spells CASIRLAGSSYEQYF. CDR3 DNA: TGTGCCAGCATTAGACTAGCGGGGAGCTCCTACGAGCAGTACTTC.